This T cell receptor beta chain stems from a study of Ad26.COV2.S vaccination and SARS-CoV-2 variants. Looked up from germline, CDR1 is MNHEY and CDR2 is SVGEGT. V lost 0 bases, J lost 9 bases, and 8 bases lay in between. This CDR3 comprises 12 residues. A single count supports this clone. No antigen is known for it. Study-level results: Reportedly, after vaccination the spike-specific CD8+ and CD4+ T cell responses displayed substantial breadth. Across vaccine and placebo recipients, the breadth of non-spike TCRs was similar.

Data came from immunoSEQ multiplex PCR; TCRdb stores just in-frame clones and leaves some out. The sample lists about 100,000 clones, over 60% occurring once. V gene TRBV6-2 or TRBV6-3 combines with J gene TRBJ2-5; D uncertain. The sequencing used peripheral blood, collected after recovery from COVID-19. The clonotype originates from a human donor who had recovered from COVID-19. The CDR3 sequence: CASSYSSRAQYF. CDR3 DNA: TGTGCCAGCAGTTACTCTTCCCGGGCCCAGTACTTC.